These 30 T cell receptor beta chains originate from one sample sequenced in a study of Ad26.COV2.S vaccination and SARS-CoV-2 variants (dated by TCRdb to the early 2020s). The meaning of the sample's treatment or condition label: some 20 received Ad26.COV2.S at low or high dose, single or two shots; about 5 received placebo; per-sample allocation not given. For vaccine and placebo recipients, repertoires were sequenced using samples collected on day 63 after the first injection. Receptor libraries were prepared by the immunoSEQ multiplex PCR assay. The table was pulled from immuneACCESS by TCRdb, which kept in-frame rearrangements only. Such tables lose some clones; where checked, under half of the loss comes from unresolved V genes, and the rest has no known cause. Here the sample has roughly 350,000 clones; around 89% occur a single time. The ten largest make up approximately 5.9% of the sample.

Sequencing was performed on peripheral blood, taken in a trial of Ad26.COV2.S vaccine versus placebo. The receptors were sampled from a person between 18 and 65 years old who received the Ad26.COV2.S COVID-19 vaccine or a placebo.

The CDR3 protein is CASSLGRTGVSGYTF. The DNA for the CDR3 is TGTGCCAGCAGCTTAGGACGGACAGGGGTTAGTGGCTACACCTTC. The chain is built from TRBV11-2 and TRBJ1-2, with 9 bases fitting TRBD1. The germline gives CDR1 SGHAT, CDR2 FQNNGV. The V and J ends lost 1 base and 7 bases, in that order; junction bases with no gene match: 7. The CDR3 length is 15 residues. Full variable domain (rest looked up from reference TRBV11-2 and TRBJ1-2): EAGVAQSPRYKIIEKRQSVAFWCNPISGHATLYWYQQILGQGPKLLIQFQNNGVVDDSQLPKDRFSAERLKGVDSTLKIQPAKLEDSAVYLCASSLGRTGVSGYTFGSGTRLTVV.

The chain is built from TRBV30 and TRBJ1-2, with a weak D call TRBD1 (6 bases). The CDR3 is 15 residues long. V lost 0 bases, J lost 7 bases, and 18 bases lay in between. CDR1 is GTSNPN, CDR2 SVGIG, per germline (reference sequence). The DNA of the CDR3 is TGTGCCTGGAGTGTACTCCATTCCCCGGGGGCTGGCTACACCTTC. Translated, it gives CAWSVLHSPGAGYTF. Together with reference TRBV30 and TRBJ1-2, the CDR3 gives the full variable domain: SQTIHQWPATLVQPVGSPLSLECTVEGTSNPNLYWYRQAAGRGLQLLFYSVGIGQISSEVPQNLSASRPQDRQFILSSKKLLLSDSGFYLCAWSVLHSPGAGYTFGSGTRLTVV.

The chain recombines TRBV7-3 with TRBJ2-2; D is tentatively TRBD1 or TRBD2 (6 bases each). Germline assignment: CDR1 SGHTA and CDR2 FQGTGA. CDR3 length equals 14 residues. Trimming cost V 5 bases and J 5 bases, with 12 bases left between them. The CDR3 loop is CASSPGGGTGELFF. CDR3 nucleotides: TGTGCCAGCAGCCCCGGGGGCGGTACCGGGGAGCTGTTTTTT.

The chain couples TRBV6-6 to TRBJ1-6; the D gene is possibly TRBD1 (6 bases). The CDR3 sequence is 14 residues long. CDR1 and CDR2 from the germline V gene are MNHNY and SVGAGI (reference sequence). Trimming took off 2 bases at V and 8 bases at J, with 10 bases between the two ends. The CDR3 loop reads CASSYRAGDSPLHF. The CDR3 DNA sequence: TGTGCCAGCAGTTACAGGGCAGGGGATTCACCCCTCCACTTT.

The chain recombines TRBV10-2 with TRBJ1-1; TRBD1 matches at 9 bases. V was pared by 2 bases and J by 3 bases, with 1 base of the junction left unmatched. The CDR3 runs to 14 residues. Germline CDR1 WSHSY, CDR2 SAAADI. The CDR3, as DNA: TGCGCCAGCAGTGAGGACAGGGGGGACACTGAAGCTTTCTTT. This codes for CASSEDRGDTEAFF.

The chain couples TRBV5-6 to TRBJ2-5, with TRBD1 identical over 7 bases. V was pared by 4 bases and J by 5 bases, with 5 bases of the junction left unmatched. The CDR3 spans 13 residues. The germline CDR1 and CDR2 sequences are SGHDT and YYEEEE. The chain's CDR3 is CASSTDRVETQYF. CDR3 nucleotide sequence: TGTGCCAGCAGCACCGACAGGGTGGAGACCCAGTACTTC.

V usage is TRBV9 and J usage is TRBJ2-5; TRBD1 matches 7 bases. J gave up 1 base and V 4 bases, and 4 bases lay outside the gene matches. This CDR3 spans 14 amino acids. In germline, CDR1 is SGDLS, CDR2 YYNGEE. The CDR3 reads CASSTGTAQETQYF. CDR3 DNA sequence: TGTGCCAGCAGCACGGGGACAGCCCAAGAGACCCAGTACTTC.

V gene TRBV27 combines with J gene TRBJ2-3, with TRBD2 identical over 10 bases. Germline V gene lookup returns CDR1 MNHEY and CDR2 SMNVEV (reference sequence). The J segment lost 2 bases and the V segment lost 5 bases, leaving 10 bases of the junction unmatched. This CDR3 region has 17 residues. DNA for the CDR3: TGTGCCAGCAGTCCGCGGACTAGCGGTTATAACACAGATACGCAGTATTTT. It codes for CASSPRTSGYNTDTQYF.

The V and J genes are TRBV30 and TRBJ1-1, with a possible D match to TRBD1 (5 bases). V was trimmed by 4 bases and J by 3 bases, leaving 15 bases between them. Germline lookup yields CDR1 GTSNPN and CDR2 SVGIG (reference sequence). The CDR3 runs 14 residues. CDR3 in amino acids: CAWTTTAVYTEAFF. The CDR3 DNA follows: TGTGCCTGGACCACGACAGCAGTTTACACTGAAGCTTTCTTT.

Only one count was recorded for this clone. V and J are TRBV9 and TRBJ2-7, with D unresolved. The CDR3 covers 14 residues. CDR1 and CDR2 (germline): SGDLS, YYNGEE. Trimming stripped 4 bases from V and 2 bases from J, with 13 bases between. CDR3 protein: CASSSSSDPYEQYF. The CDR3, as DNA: TGTGCCAGCAGCTCATCCTCGGACCCCTACGAGCAGTACTTC.

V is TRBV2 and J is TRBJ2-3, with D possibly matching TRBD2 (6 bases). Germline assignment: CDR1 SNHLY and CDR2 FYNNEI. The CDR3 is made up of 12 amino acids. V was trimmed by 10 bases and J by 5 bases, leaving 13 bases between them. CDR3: CATKDYRDTQYF. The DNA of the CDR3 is TGTGCCACGAAGGACTATCGAGATACGCAGTATTTT.

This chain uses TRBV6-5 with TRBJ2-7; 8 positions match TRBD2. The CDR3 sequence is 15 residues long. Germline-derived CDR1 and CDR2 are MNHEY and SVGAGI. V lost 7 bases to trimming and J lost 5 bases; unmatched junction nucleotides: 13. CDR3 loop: CASKHPTGGNNEQYF. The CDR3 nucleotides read TGTGCCAGCAAACATCCTACGGGGGGGAACAACGAGCAGTACTTC.

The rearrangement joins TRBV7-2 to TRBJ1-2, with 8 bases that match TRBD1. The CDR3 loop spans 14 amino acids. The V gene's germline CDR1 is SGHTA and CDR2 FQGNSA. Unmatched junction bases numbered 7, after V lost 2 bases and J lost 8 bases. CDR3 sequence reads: CASSLSGNRGGYTF. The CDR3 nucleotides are TGTGCCAGCAGCTTAAGTGGGAACAGGGGGGGCTACACCTTC.

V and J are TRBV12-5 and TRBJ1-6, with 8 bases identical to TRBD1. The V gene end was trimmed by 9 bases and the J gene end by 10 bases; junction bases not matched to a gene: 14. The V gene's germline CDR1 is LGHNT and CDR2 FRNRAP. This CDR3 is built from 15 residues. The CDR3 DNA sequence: TGTGCTAGCAAACAGGGGGAAGTCGGAGGATCACCCCTCCACTTT. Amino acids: CASKQGEVGGSPLHF.

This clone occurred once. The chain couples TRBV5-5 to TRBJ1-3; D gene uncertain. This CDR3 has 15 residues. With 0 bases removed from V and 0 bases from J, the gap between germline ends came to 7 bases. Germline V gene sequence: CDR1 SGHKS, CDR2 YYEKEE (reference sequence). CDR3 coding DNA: TGTGCCAGCAGCTTGGGCGGATACTCTGGAAACACCATATATTTT. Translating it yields CASSLGGYSGNTIYF.

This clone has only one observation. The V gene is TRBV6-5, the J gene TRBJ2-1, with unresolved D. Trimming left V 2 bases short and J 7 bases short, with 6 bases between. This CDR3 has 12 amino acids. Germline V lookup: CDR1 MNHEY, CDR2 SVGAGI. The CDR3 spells CASSYGPNEQFF. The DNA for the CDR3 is TGTGCCAGCAGTTACGGCCCAAATGAGCAGTTCTTC.

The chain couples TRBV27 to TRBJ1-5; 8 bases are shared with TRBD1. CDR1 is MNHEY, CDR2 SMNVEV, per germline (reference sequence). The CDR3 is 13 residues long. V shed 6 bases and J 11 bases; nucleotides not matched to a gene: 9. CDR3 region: CASRADRVSAQHF. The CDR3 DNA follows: TGTGCCAGCAGGGCGGACAGGGTGTCGGCCCAGCATTTT.

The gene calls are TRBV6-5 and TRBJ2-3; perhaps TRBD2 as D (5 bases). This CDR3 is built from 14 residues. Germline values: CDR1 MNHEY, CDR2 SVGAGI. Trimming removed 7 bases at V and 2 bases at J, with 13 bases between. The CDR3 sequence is CASNQQRATDTQYF. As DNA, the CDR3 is TGTGCCAGCAACCAACAGAGGGCCACAGATACGCAGTATTTT.

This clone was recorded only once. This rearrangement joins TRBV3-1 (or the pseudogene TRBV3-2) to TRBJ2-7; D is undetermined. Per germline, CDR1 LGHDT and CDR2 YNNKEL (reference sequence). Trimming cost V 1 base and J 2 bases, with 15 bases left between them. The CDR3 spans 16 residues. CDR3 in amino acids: CASSQVGAGPTYEQYF. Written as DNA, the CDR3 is TGTGCCAGCAGCCAAGTAGGAGCAGGACCTACCTACGAGCAGTACTTC.

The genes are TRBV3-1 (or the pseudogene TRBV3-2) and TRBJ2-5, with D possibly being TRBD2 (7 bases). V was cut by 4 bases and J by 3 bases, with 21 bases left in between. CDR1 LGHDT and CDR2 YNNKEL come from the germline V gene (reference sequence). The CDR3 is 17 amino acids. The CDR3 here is CASSPLGGRGPKETQYF. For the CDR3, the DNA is TGTGCCAGCAGCCCCCTGGGTGGGCGGGGGCCGAAAGAGACCCAGTACTTC.

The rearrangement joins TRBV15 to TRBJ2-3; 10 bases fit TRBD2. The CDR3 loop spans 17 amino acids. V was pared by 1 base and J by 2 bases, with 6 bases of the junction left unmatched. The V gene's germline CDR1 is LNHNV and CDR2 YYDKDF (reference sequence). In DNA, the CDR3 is TGTGCCACCAGCAGAGGGATTGGACTAGCGGACACAGATACGCAGTATTTT. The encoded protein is CATSRGIGLADTDTQYF.

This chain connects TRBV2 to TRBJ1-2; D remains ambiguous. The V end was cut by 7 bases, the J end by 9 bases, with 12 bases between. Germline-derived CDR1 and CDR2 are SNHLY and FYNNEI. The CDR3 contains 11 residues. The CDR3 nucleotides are TGTGCCAGCAAGCTGATAGAAAGCTACACCTTC. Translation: CASKLIESYTF.

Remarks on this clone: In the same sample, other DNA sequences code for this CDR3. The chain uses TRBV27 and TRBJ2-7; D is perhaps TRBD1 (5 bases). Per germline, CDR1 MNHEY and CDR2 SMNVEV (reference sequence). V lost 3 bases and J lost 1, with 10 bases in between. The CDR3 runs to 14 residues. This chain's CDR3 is CASSFGQGSYEQYF. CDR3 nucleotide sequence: TGTGCCAGCAGTTTTGGGCAGGGATCCTACGAGCAGTACTTC.

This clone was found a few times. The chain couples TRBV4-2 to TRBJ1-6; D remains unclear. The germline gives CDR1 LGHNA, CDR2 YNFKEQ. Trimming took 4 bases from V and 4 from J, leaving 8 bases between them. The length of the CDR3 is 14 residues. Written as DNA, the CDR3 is TGTGCCAGCAGCCCAACAAATTATAATTCACCCCTCCACTTT. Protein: CASSPTNYNSPLHF.

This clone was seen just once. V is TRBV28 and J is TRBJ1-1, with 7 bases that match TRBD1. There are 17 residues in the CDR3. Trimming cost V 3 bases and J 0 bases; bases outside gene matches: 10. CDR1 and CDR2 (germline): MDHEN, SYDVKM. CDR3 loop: CASSFDPGQALNTEAFF. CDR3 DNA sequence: TGTGCCAGCAGTTTCGACCCCGGACAGGCCTTGAACACTGAAGCTTTCTTT.

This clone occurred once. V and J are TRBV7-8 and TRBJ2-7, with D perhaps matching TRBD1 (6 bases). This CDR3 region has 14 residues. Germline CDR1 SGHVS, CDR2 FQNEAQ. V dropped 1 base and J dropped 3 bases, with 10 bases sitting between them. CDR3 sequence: CASSLGTVVYEQYF. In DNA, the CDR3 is TGTGCCAGCAGCTTAGGGACAGTTGTCTACGAGCAGTACTTC.

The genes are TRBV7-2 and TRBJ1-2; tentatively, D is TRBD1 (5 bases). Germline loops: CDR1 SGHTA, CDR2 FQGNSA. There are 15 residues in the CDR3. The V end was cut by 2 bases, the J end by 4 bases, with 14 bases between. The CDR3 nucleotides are TGTGCCAGCAGCTTATTTCAGGGCAGAGGCTATGGCTACACCTTC. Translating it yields CASSLFQGRGYGYTF.

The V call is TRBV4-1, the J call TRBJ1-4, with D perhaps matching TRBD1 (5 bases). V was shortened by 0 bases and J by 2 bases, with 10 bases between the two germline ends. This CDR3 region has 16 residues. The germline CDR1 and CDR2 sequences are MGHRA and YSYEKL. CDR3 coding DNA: TGCGCCAGCAGCCAAGAGTCAGGGTTTACTAATGAAAAACTGTTTTTT. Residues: CASSQESGFTNEKLFF.

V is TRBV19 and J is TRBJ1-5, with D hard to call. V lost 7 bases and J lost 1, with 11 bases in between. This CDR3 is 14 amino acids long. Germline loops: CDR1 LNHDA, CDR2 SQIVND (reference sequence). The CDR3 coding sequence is TGTGCCAGTACCCTGGCCAGCAGCAATCAGCCCCAGCATTTT. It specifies CASTLASSNQPQHF. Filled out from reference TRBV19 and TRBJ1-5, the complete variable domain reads DGGITQSPKYLFRKEGQNVTLSCEQNLNHDAMYWYRQDPGQGLRLIYYSQIVNDFQKGDIAEGYSVSREKKESFPLTVTSAQKNPTAFYLCASTLASSNQPQHFGDGTRLSIL.

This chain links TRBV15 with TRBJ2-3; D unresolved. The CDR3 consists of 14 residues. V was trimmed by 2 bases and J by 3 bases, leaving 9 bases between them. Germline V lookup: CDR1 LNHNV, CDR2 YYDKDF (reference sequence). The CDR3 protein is CATSRREVTDTQYF. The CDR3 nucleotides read TGTGCCACCAGCAGACGAGAAGTAACAGATACGCAGTATTTT.